Following are 12 T cell receptor beta chains from one sample sequenced in a study of T cells expressing NK-cell markers. With the 5' RACE reads reprocessed, TCRdb shows one record per CDR3 protein and no DNA. In all, the sample yields some 460,000 distinct CDR3 sequences. Sequencing was performed on blood T cells: a sorted CD56 or NKG2C T cell subset, CD4+ or CD8+ T cells, or bulk PBMC T cells (not recorded which). All receptors derive from a woman between 45 and 65 years old in good health.

The chain employs TRBV5-1 and TRBJ2-3; TCRdb outputs TRBD1, but without DNA this stays unchecked. CDR1 is SGHRS, CDR2 YFSETQ, per germline. This CDR3 contains 17 residues. CDR3 protein: CASSLEIRAGSTDTQYF.

V gene TRBV20-1 combines with J gene TRBJ2-1. In germline, CDR1 is DFQATT, CDR2 SNEGSKA (reference sequence). This CDR3 is built from 13 residues. The CDR3 reads CSARMTTYNEQFF.

V usage is TRBV20-1 and J usage is TRBJ2-1; TCRdb reports TRBD1, a call that lacks DNA to check it against. The CDR3 is 12 amino acids. Germline assignment: CDR1 DFQATT and CDR2 SNEGSKA (reference sequence). CDR3 protein: CSARGQLDEQFF.

The rearrangement links TRBV27 to TRBJ2-5. CDR1 and CDR2 from the germline V gene are MNHEY and SMNVEV (reference sequence). The CDR3 contains 13 residues. The CDR3 protein is CASSEFNAETQYF.

This chain links TRBV20-1 with TRBJ1-5; TCRdb picks TRBD1, but there is no DNA to check that call. The germline V gene encodes CDR1 DFQATT and CDR2 SNEGSKA (reference sequence). The CDR3 has 15 amino acids. The CDR3 sequence: CSARQGANSNQPQHF.

This sequence joins TRBV14 and TRBJ2-2. Germline CDR1 SGHDN, CDR2 FVKESK. This CDR3 has 14 residues. CDR3 sequence reads: CASSDRLGPGELFF.

The gene calls are TRBV4-2 and TRBJ1-1. In germline, CDR1 is LGHNA, CDR2 YNFKEQ. This CDR3 is built from 14 residues. CDR3 sequence reads: CASSQDIRRGEAFF.

The chain couples TRBV4-1 to TRBJ1-2; the TCRdb call, TRBD1, lacks DNA for checking. Germline loops: CDR1 MGHRA, CDR2 YSYEKL. This CDR3 comprises 14 residues. This chain's CDR3 is CASSQSRVSYGYTF.

V is TRBV13 and J is TRBJ2-5; TCRdb's assignment of TRBD2 cannot be checked, as there is no DNA. Germline V gene data show CDR1 as PRHDT and CDR2 as FYEKMQ (reference sequence). This CDR3 comprises 14 residues. The CDR3 sequence: CASSLGLREVTQYF.

The chain combines TRBV24-1 with TRBJ2-2; TCRdb picks TRBD2, but there is no DNA to check that call. The CDR3 sequence is 15 residues long. The germline V gene encodes CDR1 KGHDR and CDR2 SFDVKD. The CDR3 sequence is CATSPRTKNTGELFF.

The chain carries TRBV24-1 and TRBJ1-2; TCRdb reports TRBD1, a call that lacks DNA to check it against. The CDR3 consists of 15 residues. CDR1 is KGHDR and CDR2 is SFDVKD in the germline V gene. The CDR3 protein is CATSDAGTPRYGYTF.

The chain couples TRBV12-3 or TRBV12-4 to TRBJ2-4; the D call of TRBD1 rests on TCRdb alone, since no DNA is present to check it. The length of the CDR3 is 15 residues. The CDR3 spells CASTEDRGLKNIQYF.